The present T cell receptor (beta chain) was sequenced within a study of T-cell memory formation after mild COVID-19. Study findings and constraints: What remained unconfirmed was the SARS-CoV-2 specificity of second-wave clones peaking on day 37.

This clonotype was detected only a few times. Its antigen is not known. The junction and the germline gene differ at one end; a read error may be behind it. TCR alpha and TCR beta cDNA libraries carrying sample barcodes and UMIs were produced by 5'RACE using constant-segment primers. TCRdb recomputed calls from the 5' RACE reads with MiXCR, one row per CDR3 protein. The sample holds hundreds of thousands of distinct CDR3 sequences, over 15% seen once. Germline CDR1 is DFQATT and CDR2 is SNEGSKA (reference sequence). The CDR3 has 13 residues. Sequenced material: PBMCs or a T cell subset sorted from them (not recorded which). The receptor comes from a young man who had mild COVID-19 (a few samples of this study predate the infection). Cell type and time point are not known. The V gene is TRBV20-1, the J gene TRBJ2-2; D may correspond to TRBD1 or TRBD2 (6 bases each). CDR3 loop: CGGRGQYTGELFF. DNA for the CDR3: TGTGGGGGCCGGGGGCAGTACACCGGGGAGCTGTTTTTT.